This T cell receptor (beta chain) was profiled in a study of vaccination effects on CD4 cells after COVID-19 (dated 2022 in TCRdb). About the investigation overall: To identify antigen-specific CD4+ T cell clonotypes by their expansion, the ViraFEST assay first stimulated PBMC with viral peptide pools and then applied TCR sequencing. After vaccination, three convalescent patients were sampled at an early time point (day +14) and at a late time point (day +241, +227 and +161, respectively). Post-vaccine samples across the study were collected a median of 72 days after the second dose, with a range of 14 to 241. About 1.8 million PBMC per well were cultured with about 9.6 ug/ml peptides in IMDM containing approximately 4.7% human AB serum, around 10 IU/ml IL-2 and gentamicin. In both COVID-19 convalescent patients and infection-naive vaccine recipients, the study compared SARS-CoV-2 spike-specific CD4+ TCR repertoires from before mRNA vaccination with those from after it. Altogether, nine to ten COVID-19 convalescent patients and a few SARS-CoV-2-naive healthy vaccine recipients made up the full study. Cultures from other donors in the study were sequenced with the Oncomine TCR Beta short-read assay on an Illumina iSeq 100.

The germline V and J ends show losses of 1 base and 9 bases respectively, and no gene match explains 7 bases of the junction. Including cysteine and phenylalanine, the CDR3 has 15 amino acids. Only CDR3 DNA remains: 45 bases, in frame from the first base. The CDR1 and CDR2 encoded by the germline V gene are SQVTM and ANQGSEA. In regard to this clone: The antigen it recognizes is unknown. No per-base quality is available; no much larger clone lies one base away.

General study outcomes and caveats: In convalescent patients, the post-vaccine spike-reactive repertoire consisted mainly of new vaccine-induced clones, largely distinct from infection-induced clones. Clones induced by infection and clones induced by vaccination both contracted markedly at late timepoints after vaccination, which fits with T cell responses waning over time. The study was limited by a small number of convalescent patients, and early post-infection timepoints were lacking.

After less than 13 days of culture, CD4+ T cells were isolated with the EasySep CD4+ T cell isolation kit. PCR-confirmed SARS-CoV-2 infection had occurred in convalescent patients between March and December 2020, before the Alpha, Beta and Delta variants emerged in the United States. Two doses of either the BNT162b2 or the mRNA-1273 mRNA SARS-CoV-2 vaccine were administered to participants. On days 3 and 7, half of the culture medium was replaced with fresh IL-2-containing medium. Unless otherwise noted, each peptide stimulation condition was cultured in triplicate wells. PBMC were separated from whole blood using Ficoll-Paque Plus gradient centrifugation and were then either cryopreserved at -140C or used fresh. The QIAamp micro DNA kit was used to extract genomic DNA from the cultured CD4+ T cells. The library was made by the immunoSEQ multiplex PCR assay. DNA from the CD4+ T cells that had been cultured and isolated underwent TCR beta CDR3 sequencing. The study's processing was this. Non-productive TCR sequences were removed and reads were trimmed to the CDR3 region, keeping CDR3s of at least 7 amino acids. The MANAFEST web app was used to pick out antigen-specific clonotypes by comparing their expansion in peptide wells with that in reference cultures. Positive clones required FDR<0.05 expansion versus reference and all other wells, odds ratio above 5, and frequency above 0.1% in two replicate wells. Clonotypes significantly expanded in SARS-CoV-2 spike wells and in at least one common cold coronavirus spike condition were defined as cross-reactive. CDR3 similarity was assessed by Levenshtein distance using the stringdist R package, and unrooted trees were constructed with ape in R 3.6.1. This immuneACCESS table, as held by TCRdb, lists in-frame sequences with V and J called but not all clones. Of the missing ones, under half trace to an unresolved V gene in checked studies; the others have no known cause. V, J and clone size reflect that table, while D and trimming were determined from the DNA. In all, the sample holds 40,000 to 45,000 clones, and 76% of those were seen once. The top ten clonotypes cover 3% to 4.5% of the sample.

The sequences come from CD4+ T cells from PBMCs cultured without peptide, collected after COVID-19 vaccination. This TCR came from a human donor who had a prior SARS-CoV-2 infection. The rearranged chain carries TRBV29-1 and TRBJ2-1; 12 junctional bases match TRBD2. In nucleotide form, the sequence is TGCAGCGTTGAAGTTAAGACTAGCGGGAGTGGTGAGCAGTTCTTC. The resulting protein is CSVEVKTSGSGEQFF.